The rows below give T cell receptor beta chains drawn from one sample of a study of blood T cell repertoires in COVID-19. The table came from immunoSEQ multiplex PCR; TCRdb's copy has only in-frame clones and leaves some out. The data contain more than 300,000 clones, roughly 89% of them seen just once; the ten biggest clones take up approximately 2%. Source material: peripheral blood. The receptors come from a woman in her 30s with COVID-19, enrolled during active disease. Each CDR3 is given with its conserved first and last residue. A D gene is named only where the DNA matches it firmly. The size field is filled for only some rows; it gives once, few, many or a size class.

d_gene,len,abundance,j_gene,v_gene,CDR3aa,CDR3nt
TRBD1,14,-,TRBJ1-1,TRBV6-2/TRBV6-3,CASSPDRGNTEAFF,TGTGCCAGCAGTCCCGACAGGGGAAACACTGAAGCTTTCTTT
TRBD1,16,-,TRBJ2-2,TRBV9,CASSVGGGAYTGELFF,TGTGCCAGCAGCGTAGGAGGGGGCGCTTACACCGGGGAGCTGTTTTTT
TRBD1,14,-,TRBJ1-1,TRBV9,CASSASGTGSTCIF,TGTGCCAGCAGCGCTTCCGGGACAGGCTCTACGTGTATCTTT
-,15,-,TRBJ1-5,TRBV7-9,CASSPGGGGNQPQHF,TGTGCCAGCAGCCCCGGTGGGGGCGGCAATCAGCCCCAGCATTTT
-,12,-,TRBJ2-1,TRBV5-4,CASSFGTGVMFF,TGTGCCAGCAGCTTCGGGACTGGGGTTATGTTCTTC
-,11,-,TRBJ1-1,TRBV6-5,CATAGNTEAFF,TGTGCCACAGCAGGGAACACTGAAGCTTTCTTT
-,12,-,TRBJ1-2,TRBV5-1,CASSPDSYGYTF,TGCGCCAGCAGCCCGGACAGCTATGGCTACACCTTC
-,15,-,TRBJ1-6,TRBV30,CAWSDRSSYNSPLHF,TGTGCCTGGAGTGATCGGAGCTCCTATAATTCACCCCTCCACTTT
-,15,-,TRBJ2-2,TRBV18,CASSPRTVNTGELFF,TGTGCCAGCTCACCTAGGACAGTGAACACCGGGGAGCTGTTTTTT
TRBD1,13,-,TRBJ2-5,TRBV12-3/TRBV12-4,CASSRDRRETQYF,TGTGCCAGCAGCCGGGACAGGCGGGAGACCCAGTACTTC
-,19,-,TRBJ1-4,TRBV28,CASSSSTGKVGRTNEKLFF,TGTGCCAGCAGTTCATCTACAGGGAAAGTGGGCCGAACTAATGAAAAACTGTTTTTT
TRBD2,17,-,TRBJ2-2,TRBV7-7,CASSSTSGGADTGELFF,TGTGCTAGCAGCTCTACTAGCGGGGGGGCCGACACCGGGGAGCTGTTTTTT
TRBD2,16,-,TRBJ2-5,TRBV7-9,CASSTSGTREKETQYF,TGTGCCAGCAGCACTTCCGGGACTAGGGAAAAGGAGACCCAGTACTTC
-,13,-,TRBJ2-2,TRBV6-4,CASSPRFPGELFF,TGTGCCAGCAGTCCTCGGTTCCCCGGGGAGCTGTTTTTT
-,15,-,TRBJ2-5,TRBV7-2,CASSWGQVTGETQYF,TGTGCCAGCAGCTGGGGACAAGTTACAGGGGAGACCCAGTACTTC
TRBD1,15,-,TRBJ1-1,TRBV10-1,CASSQTTGQGTEAFF,TGCGCCAGCAGTCAAACAACGGGACAGGGTACTGAAGCTTTCTTT
TRBD1,14,-,TRBJ1-1,TRBV5-1,CASSPGQENTEAFF,TGCGCCAGCAGCCCGGGACAGGAAAACACTGAAGCTTTCTTT
TRBD1,14,-,TRBJ2-1,TRBV29-1,CSVPGQGGMSEQFF,TGCAGCGTTCCAGGACAGGGTGGGATGAGTGAGCAGTTCTTC
TRBD1,13,-,TRBJ2-1,TRBV6-4,CASSATGGNEQFF,TGTGCCAGCAGCGCTACAGGGGGCAATGAGCAGTTCTTC
-,15,few,TRBJ1-5,TRBV2,CASSEASTGWQPQHF,TGTGCCAGCAGTGAAGCAAGTACAGGGTGGCAGCCCCAGCATTTT
-,15,-,TRBJ1-4,TRBV6-5,CASTASGTTNEKLFF,TGTGCCAGCACAGCGTCGGGAACAACTAATGAAAAACTGTTTTTT
-,15,-,TRBJ1-4,TRBV19,CASSIRGSFGGKLFF,TGTGCCAGTAGTATCCGCGGGTCCTTCGGGGGAAAACTGTTTTTT
-,12,-,TRBJ2-1,TRBV11-1,CASSDLGGGQFF,TGTGCCAGCAGCGATCTCGGGGGTGGGCAGTTCTTC
TRBD1,14,-,TRBJ1-4,TRBV25-1,CASSELGGLEKLFF,TGTGCCAGCAGTGAACTAGGGGGCCTTGAAAAACTGTTTTTT
TRBD1,16,-,TRBJ1-6,TRBV5-4,CASSLGGDRASSPLHF,TGTGCCAGCAGCCTCGGGGGGGACAGGGCGTCCTCACCCCTCCACTTT
-,15,-,TRBJ2-2,TRBV18,CASSPDRINTGELFF,TGTGCCAGCTCACCAGACAGGATAAACACCGGGGAGCTGTTTTTT
-,16,-,TRBJ1-2,TRBV19,CASSIDRVIVSDGYTF,TGTGCCAGTAGTATAGACAGGGTTATAGTCTCCGATGGCTACACCTTC
-,12,-,TRBJ1-2,TRBV29-1,CSVVGLTLGYTF,TGCAGCGTGGTTGGACTCACCCTCGGCTACACCTTC
-,14,-,TRBJ2-2,TRBV7-9,CASSLDRNTGELFF,TGTGCCAGCAGCTTAGACAGGAACACCGGGGAGCTGTTTTTT
-,12,-,TRBJ2-5,TRBV7-9,CASSLLGEAQYF,TGTGCCAGCAGCTTACTTGGGGAGGCCCAGTACTTC
-,12,-,TRBJ1-2,TRBV7-2,CASSPSPHGYTF,TGTGCCAGCAGCCCATCCCCCCATGGCTACACCTTC
TRBD1,18,-,TRBJ2-6,TRBV5-5,CASSLLRQGASGANVLTF,TGTGCCAGCAGCTTGTTAAGGCAGGGGGCAAGTGGGGCCAACGTCCTGACTTTC
-,16,-,TRBJ2-2,TRBV7-9,CASSPQGGEYTGELFF,TGTGCCAGCAGCCCCCAGGGGGGCGAGTACACCGGGGAGCTGTTTTTT
-,12,-,TRBJ1-4,TRBV4-2,CASSPTNEKLFF,TGTGCCAGCAGCCCGACTAATGAAAAACTGTTTTTT
-,18,-,TRBJ2-6,TRBV5-1,CASSSGTSYSSGANVLTF,TGCGCCAGCAGCTCCGGGACAAGCTACAGCTCTGGGGCCAACGTCCTGACTTTC
-,13,few,TRBJ1-5,TRBV2,CASVDSSNQPQHF,TGTGCCAGCGTAGACAGCAGCAATCAGCCCCAGCATTTT
-,13,-,TRBJ1-2,TRBV6-5,CASRVSVNYGYTF,TGTGCCAGCAGAGTTAGTGTAAACTATGGCTACACCTTC
TRBD2,14,-,TRBJ2-1,TRBV6-5,CASSSGTRYNEQFF,TGTGCCAGCAGTTCCGGGACTAGATACAATGAGCAGTTCTTC
TRBD2,14,-,TRBJ2-1,TRBV29-1,CSEEERGAYNEQFF,TGCAGCGAGGAAGAGCGGGGAGCCTACAATGAGCAGTTCTTC
-,14,once,TRBJ1-1,TRBV19,CASSIGGRTTEAFF,TGTGCCAGTAGTATAGGTGGCCGAACCACTGAAGCTTTCTTT
-,15,-,TRBJ2-1,TRBV6-5,CASRPGLGSYNEQFF,TGTGCCAGCAGACCCGGACTGGGCTCCTACAATGAGCAGTTCTTC
TRBD1,13,once,TRBJ1-1,TRBV12-3/TRBV12-4,CASRRTGATEAFF,TGTGCCAGCAGACGCACAGGGGCCACTGAAGCTTTCTTT
TRBD1,14,-,TRBJ1-4,TRBV29-1,CSVVIGLGTGKLFF,TGCAGCGTTGTAATAGGTCTCGGGACAGGGAAACTGTTTTTT
-,12,-,TRBJ1-2,TRBV12-3/TRBV12-4,CASSHGQGGYTF,TGTGCCAGCAGCCATGGGCAGGGTGGCTACACCTTC
-,13,-,TRBJ2-3,TRBV12-3/TRBV12-4,CASSLLDSNTQYF,TGTGCCAGCAGTTTACTGGACTCCAATACGCAGTATTTT
-,16,medium-sized,TRBJ1-1,TRBV21-1,CASSKMGYRGVAEAFF,TGTGCCAGCAGCAAAATGGGCTACAGGGGAGTAGCTGAAGCTTTCTTT
-,13,-,TRBJ1-3,TRBV5-6,CASSHRTGNTIYF,TGTGCCAGCAGCCACCGGACAGGAAACACCATATATTTT
-,11,-,TRBJ2-1,TRBV30,CAWSVYNEQFF,TGTGCCTGGAGCGTATACAATGAGCAGTTCTTC
-,13,-,TRBJ2-5,TRBV4-2,CASSLHSRETQYF,TGTGCCAGCAGCCTGCATTCGAGGGAGACCCAGTACTTC
-,18,once,TRBJ1-5,TRBV28,CASSSITNRFWGNQPQHF,TGTGCCAGCAGTTCGATAACAAACAGATTCTGGGGCAATCAGCCCCAGCATTTT
TRBD2,16,-,TRBJ2-5,TRBV2,CASRSGTSGVQETQYF,TGTGCCAGCAGATCCGGGACTAGCGGGGTACAAGAGACCCAGTACTTC
-,15,-,TRBJ2-1,TRBV2,CASSVSGQSYNEQFF,TGTGCCAGCAGTGTGTCTGGACAGTCCTACAATGAGCAGTTCTTC
-,15,-,TRBJ2-7,TRBV19,CASSINTIGNYEQYF,TGTGCCAGTAGTATCAATACTATCGGGAACTACGAGCAGTACTTC
-,15,-,TRBJ1-2,TRBV6-4,CASSVGAGGYDGYTF,TGTGCCAGCAGTGTAGGTGCCGGGGGGTACGATGGCTACACCTTC
TRBD1,15,once,TRBJ1-4,TRBV2,CASSLDRGGNEKLFF,TGTGCCAGCAGTCTTGACAGGGGAGGGAATGAAAAACTGTTTTTT